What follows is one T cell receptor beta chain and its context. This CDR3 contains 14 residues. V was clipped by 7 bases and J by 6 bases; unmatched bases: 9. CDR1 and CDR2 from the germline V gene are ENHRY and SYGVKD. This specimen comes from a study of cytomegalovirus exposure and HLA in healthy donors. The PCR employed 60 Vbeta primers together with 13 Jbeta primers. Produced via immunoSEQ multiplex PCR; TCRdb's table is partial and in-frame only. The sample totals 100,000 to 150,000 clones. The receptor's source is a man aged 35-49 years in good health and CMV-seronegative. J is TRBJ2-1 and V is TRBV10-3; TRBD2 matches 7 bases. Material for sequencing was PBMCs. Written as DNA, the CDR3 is TGTGCCATCAAAAGGCTAGCGGAGGTCAATGAGCAGTTCTTC. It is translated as CAIKRLAEVNEQFF.